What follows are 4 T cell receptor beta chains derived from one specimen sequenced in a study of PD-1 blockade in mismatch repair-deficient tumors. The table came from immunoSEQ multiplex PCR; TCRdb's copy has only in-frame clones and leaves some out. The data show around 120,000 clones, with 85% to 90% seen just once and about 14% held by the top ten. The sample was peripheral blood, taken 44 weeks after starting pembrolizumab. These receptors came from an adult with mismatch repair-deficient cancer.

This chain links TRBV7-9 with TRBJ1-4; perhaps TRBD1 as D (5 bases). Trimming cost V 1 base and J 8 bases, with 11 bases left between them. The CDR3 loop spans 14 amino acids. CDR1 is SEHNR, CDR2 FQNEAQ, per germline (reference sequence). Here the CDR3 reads CASSLVGAGEKLFF. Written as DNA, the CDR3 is TGTGCCAGCAGCTTAGTAGGGGCAGGGGAAAAACTGTTTTTT.

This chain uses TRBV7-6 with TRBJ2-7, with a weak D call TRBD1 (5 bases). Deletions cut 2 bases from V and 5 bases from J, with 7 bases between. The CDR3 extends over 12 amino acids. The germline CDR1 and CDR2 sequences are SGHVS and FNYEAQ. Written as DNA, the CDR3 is TGTGCCAGCAGCTTAAGGGGAAACGAGCAGTACTTC. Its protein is CASSLRGNEQYF. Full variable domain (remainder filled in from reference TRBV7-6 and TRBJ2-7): GAGVSQSPRYKVTKRGQDVALRCDPISGHVSLYWYRQALGQGPEFLTYFNYEAQQDKSGLPNDRFSAERPEGSISTLTIQRTEQRDSAMYRCASSLRGNEQYFGPGTRLTVT.

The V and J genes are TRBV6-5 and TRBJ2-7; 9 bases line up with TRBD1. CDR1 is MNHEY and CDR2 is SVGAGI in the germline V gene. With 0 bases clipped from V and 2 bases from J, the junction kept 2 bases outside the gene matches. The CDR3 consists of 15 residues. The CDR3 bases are TGTGCCAGCAGTTACTCGACAGGGGGGACCTACGAGCAGTACTTC. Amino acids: CASSYSTGGTYEQYF.

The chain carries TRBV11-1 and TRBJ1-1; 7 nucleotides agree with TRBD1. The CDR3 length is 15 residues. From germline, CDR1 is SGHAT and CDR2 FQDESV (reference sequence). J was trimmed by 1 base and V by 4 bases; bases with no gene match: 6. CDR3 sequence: CASSSTGRGNTEAFF. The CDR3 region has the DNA TGTGCCAGCAGCTCGACAGGGAGGGGGAACACTGAAGCTTTCTTT. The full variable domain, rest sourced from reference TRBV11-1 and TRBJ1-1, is EAEVAQSPRYKITEKSQAVAFWCDPISGHATLYWYRQILGQGPELLVQFQDESVVDDSQLPKDRFSAERLKGVDSTLKIQPAELGDSAMYLCASSSTGRGNTEAFFGQGTRLTVV.